This TCR beta chain was profiled in a study of tumor-infiltrating lymphocytes in localized non-small cell lung cancer. General study points: Different pieces of the same tissue went to different assays, confounding technical variation with intratumor heterogeneity. T-cell fraction did not differ between immunotypes IM1 and IM2.

The CDR3 covers 16 residues. Germline CDR1 reads SGHNT; CDR2 reads YYREEE (reference sequence). J was trimmed by 0 bases and V by 5 bases; bases with no gene match: 5. As regards this clone: The target antigen is unknown.

Only in-frame clones appear in the TCRdb table, and some are missing; sequencing was by immunoSEQ multiplex PCR. The sample yields around 25,000 clones, 73% seen once. The sequence was obtained from a human donor with non-small cell lung cancer. Input material: lung tumor tissue. This rearrangement joins TRBV5-4 to TRBJ2-2; 9 positions agree with TRBD1. DNA of the CDR3: TGTGCCAGCAGTTGGAGGACAGGGGCGAACACCGGGGAGCTGTTTTTT. Translated: CASSWRTGANTGELFF.